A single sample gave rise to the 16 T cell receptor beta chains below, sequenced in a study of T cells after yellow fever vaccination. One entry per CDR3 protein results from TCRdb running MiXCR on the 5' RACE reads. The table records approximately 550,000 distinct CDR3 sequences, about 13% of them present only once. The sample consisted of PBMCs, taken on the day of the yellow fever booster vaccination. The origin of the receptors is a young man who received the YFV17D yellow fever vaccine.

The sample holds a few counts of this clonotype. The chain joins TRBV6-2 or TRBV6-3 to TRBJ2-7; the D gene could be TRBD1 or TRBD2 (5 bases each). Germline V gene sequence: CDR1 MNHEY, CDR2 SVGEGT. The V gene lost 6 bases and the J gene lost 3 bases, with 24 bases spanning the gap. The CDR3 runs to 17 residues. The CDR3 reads CASRGRVTIQNIYEQYF. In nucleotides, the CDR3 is TGTGCCAGCAGGGGACGGGTCACCATTCAGAATATCTACGAGCAGTACTTC.

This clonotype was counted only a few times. DNA of the CDR3: TGTGCAACCAGGTGGGCAGGGGGCTACGAGCAGTACTTC. This sequence encodes CATRWAGGYEQYF. The V and J genes are TRBV27 and TRBJ2-7; 7 bases are shared with TRBD1. Germline values: CDR1 MNHEY, CDR2 SMNVEV (reference sequence). The CDR3 is 13 residues long.

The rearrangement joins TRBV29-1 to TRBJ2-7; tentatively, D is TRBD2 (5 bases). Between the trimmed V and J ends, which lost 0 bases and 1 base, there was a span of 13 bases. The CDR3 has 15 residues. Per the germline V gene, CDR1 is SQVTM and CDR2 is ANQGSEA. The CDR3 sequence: CSVEDQLTGSYEQYF. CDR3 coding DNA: TGCAGCGTTGAAGATCAGTTGACGGGGTCCTACGAGCAGTACTTC.

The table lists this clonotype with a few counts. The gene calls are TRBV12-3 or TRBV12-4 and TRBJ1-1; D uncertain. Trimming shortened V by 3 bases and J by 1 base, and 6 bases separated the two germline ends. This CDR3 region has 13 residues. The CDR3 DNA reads TGTGCCAGCAGTTTGTGGCGGAACACTGAAGCTTTCTTT. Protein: CASSLWRNTEAFF.

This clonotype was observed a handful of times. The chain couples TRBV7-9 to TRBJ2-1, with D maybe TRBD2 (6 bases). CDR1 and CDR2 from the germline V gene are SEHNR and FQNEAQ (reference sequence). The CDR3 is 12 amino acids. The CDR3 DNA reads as TGTGCAAGCGGGCCTTCCTACAATGAGCAGTTCTTC. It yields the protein CASGPSYNEQFF.

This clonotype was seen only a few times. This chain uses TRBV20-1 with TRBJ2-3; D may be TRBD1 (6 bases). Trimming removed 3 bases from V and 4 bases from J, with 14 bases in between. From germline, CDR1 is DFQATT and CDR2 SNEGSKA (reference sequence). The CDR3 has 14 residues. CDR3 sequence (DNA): TGCAGTGCTAGGGTTCCAGGGGTGCCAGATACGCAGTATTTT. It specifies CSARVPGVPDTQYF.

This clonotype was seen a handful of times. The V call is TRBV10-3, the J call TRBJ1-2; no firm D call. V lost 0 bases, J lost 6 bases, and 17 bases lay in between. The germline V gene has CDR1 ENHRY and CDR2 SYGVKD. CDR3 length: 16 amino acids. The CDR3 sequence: CAISESNGVAFDGYTF. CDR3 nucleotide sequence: TGTGCCATCAGTGAGTCGAACGGCGTCGCCTTCGATGGCTACACCTTC.

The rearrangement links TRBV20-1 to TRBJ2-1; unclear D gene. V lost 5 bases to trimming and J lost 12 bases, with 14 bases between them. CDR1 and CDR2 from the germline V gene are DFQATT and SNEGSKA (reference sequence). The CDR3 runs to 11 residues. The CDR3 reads CSAGPLKGQFF. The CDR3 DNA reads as TGCAGTGCTGGTCCCCTTAAGGGGCAGTTCTTC.

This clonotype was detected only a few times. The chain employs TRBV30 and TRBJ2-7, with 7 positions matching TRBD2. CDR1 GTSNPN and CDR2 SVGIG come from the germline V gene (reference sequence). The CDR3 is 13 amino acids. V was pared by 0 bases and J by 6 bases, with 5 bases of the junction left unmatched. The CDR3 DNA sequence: TGTGCCTGGAGTGTCTCCTGGGGGGGCGAGCAGTACTTC. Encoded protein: CAWSVSWGGEQYF.

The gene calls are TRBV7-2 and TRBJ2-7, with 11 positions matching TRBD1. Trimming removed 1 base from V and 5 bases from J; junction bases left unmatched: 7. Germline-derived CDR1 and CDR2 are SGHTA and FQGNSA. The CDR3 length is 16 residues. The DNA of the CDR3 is TGTGCCAGCAGCTTAGTGGGGACAGGGGGTCTCCACGAGCAGTACTTC. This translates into CASSLVGTGGLHEQYF.

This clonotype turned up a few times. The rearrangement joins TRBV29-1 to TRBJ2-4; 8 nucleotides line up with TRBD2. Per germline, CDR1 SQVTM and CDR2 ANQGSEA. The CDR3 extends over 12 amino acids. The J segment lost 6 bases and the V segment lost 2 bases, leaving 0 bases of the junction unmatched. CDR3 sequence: CSVERGGNIQYF. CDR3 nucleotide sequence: TGCAGCGTTGAACGGGGGGGAAACATTCAGTACTTC. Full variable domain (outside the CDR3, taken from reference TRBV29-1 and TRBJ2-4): SAVISQKPSRDICQRGTSLTIQCQVDSQVTMMFWYRQQPGQSLTLIATANQGSEATYESGFVIDKFPISRPNLTFSTLTVSNMSPEDSSIYLCSVERGGNIQYFGAGTRLSVL.

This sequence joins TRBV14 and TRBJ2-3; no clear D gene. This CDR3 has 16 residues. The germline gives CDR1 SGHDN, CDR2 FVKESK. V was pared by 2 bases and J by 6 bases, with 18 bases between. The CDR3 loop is CASSQSPGFEADTQYF. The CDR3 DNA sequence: TGTGCCAGCAGCCAATCACCAGGCTTCGAGGCCGATACGCAGTATTTT.

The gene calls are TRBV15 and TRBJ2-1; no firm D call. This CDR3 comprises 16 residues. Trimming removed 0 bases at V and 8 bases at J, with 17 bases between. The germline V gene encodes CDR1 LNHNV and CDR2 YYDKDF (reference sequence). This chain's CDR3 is CATSRDLSPVQDEQFF. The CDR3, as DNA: TGTGCCACCAGCAGAGATCTAAGTCCGGTCCAGGATGAGCAGTTCTTC.

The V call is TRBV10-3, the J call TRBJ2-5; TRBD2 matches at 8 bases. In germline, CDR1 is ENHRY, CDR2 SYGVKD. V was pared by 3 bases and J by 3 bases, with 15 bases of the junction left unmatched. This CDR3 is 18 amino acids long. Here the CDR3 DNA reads TGTGCCATCAGTGAAACGGAGGTCGGGAGGGTGAATAAAGAGACCCAGTACTTC. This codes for CAISETEVGRVNKETQYF.

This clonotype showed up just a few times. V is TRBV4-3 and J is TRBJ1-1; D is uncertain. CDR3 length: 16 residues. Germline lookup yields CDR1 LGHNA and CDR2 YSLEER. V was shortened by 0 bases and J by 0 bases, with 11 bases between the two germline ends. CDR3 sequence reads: CASSQDWSGLNTEAFF. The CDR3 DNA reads TGCGCCAGCAGCCAAGATTGGTCCGGATTGAACACTGAAGCTTTCTTT.

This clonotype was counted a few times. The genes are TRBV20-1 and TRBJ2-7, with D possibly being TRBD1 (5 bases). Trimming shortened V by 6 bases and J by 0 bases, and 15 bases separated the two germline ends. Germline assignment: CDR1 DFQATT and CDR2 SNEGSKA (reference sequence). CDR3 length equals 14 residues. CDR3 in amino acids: CSAEPTATSYEQYF. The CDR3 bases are TGCAGTGCAGAACCGACAGCTACCTCCTACGAGCAGTACTTC.